Each of the 6 T cell receptor beta chains below was sequenced from the same sample in a study of T-cell memory formation after mild COVID-19. TCRdb fed the 5' RACE reads into MiXCR, producing one record per CDR3 protein. The sample records some 450,000 distinct CDR3 sequences, approximately 19% being singletons. Sequenced: PBMCs or a T cell subset sorted from them (not recorded which). All receptors derive from a man aged 18 to 30 who had mild COVID-19 (a few samples of this study predate the infection). Cell type and time point are not known.

V usage is TRBV6-2 or TRBV6-3 and J usage is TRBJ1-1, with 11 bases aligning to TRBD1. After removal of 7 bases from V and 11 bases from J, the junction contained 6 bases not matched to a gene. The CDR3 runs to 12 residues. Germline loops: CDR1 MNHEY, CDR2 SVGEGT. Here the CDR3 DNA reads TGTGCCAGCACCGGACAGGGGGCCGGCGCTTTCTTT. Its protein product is CASTGQGAGAFF.

V usage is TRBV4-1 and J usage is TRBJ2-3; TRBD2 might be the D (6 bases). Germline values: CDR1 MGHRA, CDR2 YSYEKL. The V gene lost 0 bases and the J gene lost 4 bases, with 14 bases spanning the gap. This CDR3 has 16 amino acids. The CDR3 bases are TGCGCCAGCAGCCAAGAGTGGGCCCCTAGCGCAGATACGCAGTATTTT. This codes for CASSQEWAPSADTQYF.

The V and J genes are TRBV27 and TRBJ2-5, with D unclear. Trimming stripped 0 bases from V and 4 bases from J, with 12 bases between. There are 15 residues in the CDR3. CDR1 and CDR2 (germline): MNHEY, SMNVEV (reference sequence). CDR3 in amino acids: CASSLSNMVGETQYF. The DNA for the CDR3 is TGTGCCAGCAGTTTATCCAACATGGTGGGAGAGACCCAGTACTTC.

The chain carries TRBV27 and TRBJ2-7, with 8 bases aligning to TRBD2. This CDR3 is built from 14 residues. The J segment lost 2 bases and the V segment lost 2 bases, leaving 2 bases of the junction unmatched. Per germline, CDR1 MNHEY and CDR2 SMNVEV (reference sequence). The CDR3 DNA sequence: TGTGCCAGCAGTTTAACGGGGGGGGCCTACGAGCAGTACGTC. As protein: CASSLTGGAYEQYV.

This sequence joins TRBV28 and TRBJ1-6, with no clear D. Germline V lookup: CDR1 MDHEN, CDR2 SYDVKM. V was clipped by 5 bases and J by 1 base, with 9 bases between them. The length of the CDR3 is 15 residues. Written as DNA, the CDR3 is TGTGCCAGCAGTCCCCATGGGTCCTATAATTCACCCCTCCACTTT. As protein: CASSPHGSYNSPLHF.

The chain uses TRBV25-1 and TRBJ2-3, with D perhaps TRBD2 (6 bases). In germline, CDR1 is MGHDK, CDR2 SYGVNS. Trimming took 4 bases from V and 6 from J, leaving 14 bases between them. CDR3 length: 14 residues. CDR3: CASSGGARWDTQYF. The CDR3 bases are TGTGCCAGCAGTGGCGGGGCCCGATGGGATACGCAGTATTTT.